Sequencing of this T cell receptor (beta chain) was carried out in a study of blood T cells in healthy people across ages. Study-wide background: Using template switching, researchers captured about one barcoded beta molecule for each two T cells.

Whole-study results and caveats: The study found more naive CD4+ cells and higher diversity in long-lived than aged donors.

This clonotype has only a few counts. No antigen is known for it. Using a J-beta primer mix together with a sample-barcoded 5' primer, a second PCR was run for about 6 to 12 cycles. TCRdb re-called the 5' RACE reads through MiXCR, storing one row per CDR3 protein. The repertoire consists of about 800,000 distinct CDR3 sequences, with roughly 64% occurring once and the leading ten covering roughly 22%. This TCR derives from a man aged 25-45 years in good health. What was sequenced was blood.

CDR3: CASTEREGAGELFF. The CDR3 nucleotides read TGTGCCAGCACCGAGCGGGAGGGAGCCGGGGAGCTGTTTTTT. The chain has TRBV7-2 and TRBJ2-2, with 10 bases that match TRBD2. CDR1 and CDR2 from the germline V gene are SGHTA and FQGNSA. The CDR3 is 14 residues long. V lost 7 bases to trimming and J lost 6 bases; unmatched junction nucleotides: 5.